The subject of this entry is one T cell receptor beta chain. This specimen comes from a study of memory CD4+ T cells and cytomegalovirus serostatus. This CDR3 has 11 amino acids. V lost 5 bases and J lost 9, with 10 bases in between. CDR1 is LNHDA, CDR2 SQIVND, per germline (reference sequence). The assay was immunoSEQ multiplex PCR, and TCRdb's table has in-frame clones only and misses some. Seen here are some 52,000 clones, around four fifths observed once, and the top ten hold 2%. Single viable CD3+CD4+CD8-CD45RO+ cells were sorted as the memory CD4+ T cells. CD4+ T cells were isolated by positive magnetic selection.

This TCR was sampled from an adult in good health and CMV-seropositive. The J gene is TRBJ1-1, the V gene TRBV19, with D perhaps TRBD1 (5 bases). Sequencing was performed on memory CD4+ T cells from blood. The CDR3 DNA follows: TGTGCCAGTAGTCGACAGAGCCAAGCTTTCTTT. It yields the protein CASSRQSQAFF.